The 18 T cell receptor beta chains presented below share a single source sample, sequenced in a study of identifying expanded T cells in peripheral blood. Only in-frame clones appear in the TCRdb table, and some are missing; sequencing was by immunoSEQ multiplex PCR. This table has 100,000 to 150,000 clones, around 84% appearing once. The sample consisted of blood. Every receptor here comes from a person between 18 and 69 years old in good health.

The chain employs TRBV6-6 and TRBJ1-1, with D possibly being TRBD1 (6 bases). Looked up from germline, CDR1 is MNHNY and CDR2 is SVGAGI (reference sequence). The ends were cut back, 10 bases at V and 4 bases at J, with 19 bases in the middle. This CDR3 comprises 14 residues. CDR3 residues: CAILPNGGLTEAFF. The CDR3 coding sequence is TGTGCCATACTCCCGAATGGGGGCCTCACTGAAGCTTTCTTT.

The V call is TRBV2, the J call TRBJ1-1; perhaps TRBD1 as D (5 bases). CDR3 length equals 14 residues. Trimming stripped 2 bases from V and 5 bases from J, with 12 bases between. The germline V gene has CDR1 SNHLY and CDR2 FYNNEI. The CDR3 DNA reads TGTGCCAGCAGTGAATCCCCTCGGGGGACTGAAGCTTTCTTT. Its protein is CASSESPRGTEAFF.

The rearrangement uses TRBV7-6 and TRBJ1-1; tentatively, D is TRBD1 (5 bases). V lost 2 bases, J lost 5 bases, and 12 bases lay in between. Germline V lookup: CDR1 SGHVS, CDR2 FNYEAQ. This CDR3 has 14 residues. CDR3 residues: CASSLSNQGTEAFF. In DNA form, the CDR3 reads TGTGCCAGCAGCTTATCAAATCAGGGAACTGAAGCTTTCTTT.

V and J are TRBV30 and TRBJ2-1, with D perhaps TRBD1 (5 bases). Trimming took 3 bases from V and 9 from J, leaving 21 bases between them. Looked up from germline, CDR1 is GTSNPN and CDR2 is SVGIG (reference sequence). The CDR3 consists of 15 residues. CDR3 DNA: TGTGCCTGGAGCACGAAGGCGGCAGGGCTTGGTGAGCAGTTCTTC. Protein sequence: CAWSTKAAGLGEQFF.

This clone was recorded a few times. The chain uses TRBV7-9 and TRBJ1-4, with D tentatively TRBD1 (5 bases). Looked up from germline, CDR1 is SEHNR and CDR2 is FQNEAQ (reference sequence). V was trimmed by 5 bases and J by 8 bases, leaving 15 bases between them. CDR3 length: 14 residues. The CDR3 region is CASSQGGTVEKLFF. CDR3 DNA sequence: TGTGCCAGCAGCCAGGGCGGGACGGTCGAAAAACTGTTTTTT.

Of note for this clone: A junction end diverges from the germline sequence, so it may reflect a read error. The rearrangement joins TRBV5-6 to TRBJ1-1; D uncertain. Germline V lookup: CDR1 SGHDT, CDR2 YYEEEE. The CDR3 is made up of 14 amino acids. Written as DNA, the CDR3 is TGTGCCAGCAGATTGGCCGGGTTGAACACTGAAGCTTTCTTT. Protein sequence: CASRLAGLNTEAFF. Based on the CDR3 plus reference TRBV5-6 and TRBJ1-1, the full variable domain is DAGVTQSPTHLIKTRGQQVTLRCSPKSGHDTVSWYQQALGQGPQFIFQYYEEEERQRGNFPDRFSGHQFPNYSSELNVNALLLGDSALYLCASRLAGLNTEAFFGQGTRLTVV.

The CDR3 loop reads CASSAGRTERETQYF. DNA of the CDR3: TGTGCCAGCAGCGCAGGAAGGACCGAGCGAGAGACCCAGTACTTC. This chain uses TRBV9 with TRBJ2-5; no firm D call. The length of the CDR3 is 15 residues. Trimming took 3 bases from V and 4 from J, leaving 16 bases between them. Germline V gives CDR1 SGDLS, CDR2 YYNGEE.

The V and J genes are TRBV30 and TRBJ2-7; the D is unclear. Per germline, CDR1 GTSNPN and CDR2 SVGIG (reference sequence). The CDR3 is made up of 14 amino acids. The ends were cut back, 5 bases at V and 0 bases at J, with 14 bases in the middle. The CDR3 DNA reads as TGTGCCTGGGGAATCGCATCGGGCTCCTACGAGCAGTACTTC. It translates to CAWGIASGSYEQYF.

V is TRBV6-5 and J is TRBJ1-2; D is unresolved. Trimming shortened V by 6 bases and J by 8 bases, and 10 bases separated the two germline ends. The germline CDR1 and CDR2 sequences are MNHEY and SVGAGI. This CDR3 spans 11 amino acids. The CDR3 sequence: CASSLSKGYTF. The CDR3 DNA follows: TGTGCCAGCAGCTTATCCAAAGGCTACACCTTC.

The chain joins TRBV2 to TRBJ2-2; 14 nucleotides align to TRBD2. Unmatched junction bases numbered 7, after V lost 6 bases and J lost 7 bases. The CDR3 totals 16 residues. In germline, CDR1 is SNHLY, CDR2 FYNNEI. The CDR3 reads CASSRLAGGHGGELFF. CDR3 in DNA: TGTGCCAGCAGCCGACTAGCGGGGGGGCATGGCGGGGAGCTGTTTTTT.

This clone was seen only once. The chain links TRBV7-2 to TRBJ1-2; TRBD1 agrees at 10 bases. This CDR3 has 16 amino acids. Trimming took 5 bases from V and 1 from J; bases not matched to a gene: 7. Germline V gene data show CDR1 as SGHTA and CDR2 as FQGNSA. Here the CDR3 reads CASSPSGQGVNYGYTF. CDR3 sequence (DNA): TGTGCCAGCAGCCCCTCCGGACAGGGGGTTAACTATGGCTACACCTTC. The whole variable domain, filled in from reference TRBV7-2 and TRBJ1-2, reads GAGVSQSPSNKVTEKGKDVELRCDPISGHTALYWYRQSLGQGLEFLIYFQGNSAPDKSGLPSDRFSAERTGGSVSTLTIQRTQQEDSAVYLCASSPSGQGVNYGYTFGSGTRLTVV.

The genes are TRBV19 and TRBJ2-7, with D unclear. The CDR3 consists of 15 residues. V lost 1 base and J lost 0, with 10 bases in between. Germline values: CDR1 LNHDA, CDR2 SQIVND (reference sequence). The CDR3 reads CASSIGLFGSYEQYF. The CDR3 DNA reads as TGTGCCAGTAGTATAGGACTTTTCGGCTCCTACGAGCAGTACTTC.

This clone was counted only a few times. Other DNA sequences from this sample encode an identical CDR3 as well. CDR3 in amino acids: CASSVQGYTGELFF. CDR3 nucleotides: TGTGCCAGCAGTGTACAGGGTTACACCGGGGAGCTGTTTTTT. The genes are TRBV2 and TRBJ2-2, with D maybe TRBD1 (6 bases). The CDR3 is 14 amino acids. Germline V CDR1 and CDR2: SNHLY, FYNNEI. With 4 bases removed from V and 3 bases from J, the gap between germline ends came to 9 bases.

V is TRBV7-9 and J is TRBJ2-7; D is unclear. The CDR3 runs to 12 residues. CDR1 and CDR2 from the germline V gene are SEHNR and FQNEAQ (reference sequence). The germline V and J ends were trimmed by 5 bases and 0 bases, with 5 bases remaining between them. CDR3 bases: TGTGCCAGCAGCCACAGCTCCTACGAGCAGTACTTC. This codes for CASSHSSYEQYF. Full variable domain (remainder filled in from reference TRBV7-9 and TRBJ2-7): DTGVSQNPRHKITKRGQNVTFRCDPISEHNRLYWYRQTLGQGPEFLTYFQNEAQLEKSRLLSDRFSAERPKGSFSTLEIQRTEQGDSAMYLCASSHSSYEQYFGPGTRLTVT.

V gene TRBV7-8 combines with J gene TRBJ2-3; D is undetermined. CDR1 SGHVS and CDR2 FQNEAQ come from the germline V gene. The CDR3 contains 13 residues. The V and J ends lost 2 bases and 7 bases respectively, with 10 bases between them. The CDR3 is CASSLHERNTQYF. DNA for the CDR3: TGTGCCAGCAGCTTACATGAGAGGAATACGCAGTATTTT.

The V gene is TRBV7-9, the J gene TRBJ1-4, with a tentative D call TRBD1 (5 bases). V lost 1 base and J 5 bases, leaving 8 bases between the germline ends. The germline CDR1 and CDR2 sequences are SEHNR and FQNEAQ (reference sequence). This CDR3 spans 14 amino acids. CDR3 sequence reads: CASSLGQKNEKLFF. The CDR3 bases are TGTGCCAGCAGCTTAGGACAGAAGAATGAAAAACTGTTTTTT.

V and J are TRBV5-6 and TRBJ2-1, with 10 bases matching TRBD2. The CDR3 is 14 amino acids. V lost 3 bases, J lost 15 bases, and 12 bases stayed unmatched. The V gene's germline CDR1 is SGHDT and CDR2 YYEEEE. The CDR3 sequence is CASSSAPSGGPRFF. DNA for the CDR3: TGTGCCAGCAGCTCCGCTCCTAGCGGGGGCCCGCGGTTCTTC.

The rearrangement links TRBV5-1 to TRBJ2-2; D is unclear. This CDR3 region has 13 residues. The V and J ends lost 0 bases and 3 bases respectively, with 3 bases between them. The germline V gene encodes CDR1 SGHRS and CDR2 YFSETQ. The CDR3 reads CASSLVDTGELFF. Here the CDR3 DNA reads TGCGCCAGCAGCTTGGTTGACACCGGGGAGCTGTTTTTT.